Below, 7 T cell receptor beta chains from the same sample are listed, as sequenced in a study of cytomegalovirus exposure and HLA in healthy donors. Vbeta (60) and Jbeta (13) primers were used in the PCR. Profiled with immunoSEQ multiplex PCR; TCRdb holds only in-frame clones, not every one. The sample data list under 200,000 clones. Input material: PBMCs. Receptors were obtained from a young man in good health and CMV-seronegative.

The chain uses TRBV16 and TRBJ1-1; D not resolved. This CDR3 spans 13 amino acids. The ends were cut back, 5 bases at V and 1 base at J, with 8 bases in the middle. The germline V gene encodes CDR1 KGHSY and CDR2 FQNENV. The CDR3 coding sequence is TGTGCCAGCAGCTCTAGCCCGAACACTGAAGCTTTCTTT. Protein product: CASSSSPNTEAFF.

The chain uses TRBV28 and TRBJ1-4, with 10 positions matching TRBD1. V lost 6 bases and J lost 4; bases outside the gene matches: 14. Per germline, CDR1 MDHEN and CDR2 SYDVKM. The CDR3 covers 18 residues. In DNA form, the CDR3 reads TGTGCCAGCAGGCCTTCCGGGACAGGGGTTTATGGTAATGAAAAACTGTTTTTT. It specifies CASRPSGTGVYGNEKLFF.

This chain joins TRBV5-8 and TRBJ2-3; maybe TRBD1 (5 bases). CDR1 SGHTS and CDR2 YDEGEE come from the germline V gene. The CDR3 length is 16 residues. The V end was cut by 4 bases, the J end by 1 base, with 16 bases between. This CDR3 reads CASSIKTGRGTDTQYF. CDR3 DNA sequence: TGTGCCAGCAGCATCAAAACAGGTCGTGGCACAGATACGCAGTATTTT. The entire variable domain, with the rest obtained from reference TRBV5-8 and TRBJ2-3, is as follows: EAGVTQSPTHLIKTRGQQATLRCSPISGHTSVYWYQQALGLGLQFLLWYDEGEERNRGNFPPRFSGRQFPNYSSELNVNALELEDSALYLCASSIKTGRGTDTQYFGPGTRLTVL.

The CDR3 reads CASSLGQRPYEQYF. CDR3 sequence (DNA): TGCGCCAGCAGCTTGGGACAGCGACCTTACGAGCAGTACTTC. The chain carries TRBV5-1 and TRBJ2-7; a possible D gene is TRBD1 (5 bases). The CDR3 sequence is 14 residues long. Between the trimmed V and J ends, which lost 0 bases and 4 bases, there was a span of 11 bases. The germline V gene encodes CDR1 SGHRS and CDR2 YFSETQ.

The rearrangement links TRBV5-1 to TRBJ2-7; possibly TRBD1 for D (7 bases). The CDR3 spans 15 residues. CDR1 and CDR2 (germline): SGHRS, YFSETQ. V lost 2 bases and J 6 bases, leaving 18 bases between the germline ends. The CDR3 sequence: CASSFRSGGPPEQYF. CDR3 bases: TGCGCCAGCAGCTTTCGGTCAGGGGGGCCTCCCGAGCAGTACTTC. The full variable domain, rest sourced from reference TRBV5-1 and TRBJ2-7, is KAGVTQTPRYLIKTRGQQVTLSCSPISGHRSVSWYQQTPGQGLQFLFEYFSETQRNKGNFPGRFSGRQFSNSRSEMNVSTLELGDSALYLCASSFRSGGPPEQYFGPGTRLTVT.

The chain recombines TRBV28 with TRBJ2-7; D is ambiguous. CDR3 length: 14 amino acids. V lost 8 bases to trimming and J lost 5 bases, with 19 bases between them. In germline, CDR1 is MDHEN, CDR2 SYDVKM. The CDR3 is CASSRAPLIHEQYF. CDR3 sequence (DNA): TGTGCCAGCTCCCGAGCCCCCTTAATCCACGAGCAGTACTTC.

V is TRBV4-3 and J is TRBJ2-3; D possibly corresponds to TRBD2 (5 bases). Deletions cut 4 bases from V and 0 bases from J, with 20 bases between. Looked up from germline, CDR1 is LGHNA and CDR2 is YSLEER. The CDR3 runs to 18 residues. The CDR3 reads CASSLSWLSVTSTDTQYF. CDR3 DNA sequence: TGCGCCAGCAGCCTAAGCTGGCTTAGCGTCACTAGCACAGATACGCAGTATTTT.